A few counts support the clone carrying this TCR beta chain. Antigen specificity is unknown. These data belong to a study of beta chain features in type 1 diabetes. General study results and limits: Patients with type 1 diabetes showed fewer VDJ junction insertions and more deletions. When Type 1 diabetes patients were examined, their TCRB CDR3s proved moderately but significantly shorter in all four CD4+ subsets. Shorter templates might be favored by PCR, equally in patients and controls.

Germline assignment: CDR1 SGHNT and CDR2 YYREEE (reference sequence). Between the trimmed V and J ends, which lost 3 bases and 7 bases, there was a span of 14 bases. The CDR3 sequence is 14 residues long. Expressed TCRB transcripts were sequenced because the isolated RNA had all been reverse transcribed beforehand. Produced via immunoSEQ multiplex PCR; TCRdb's table is partial and in-frame only. The sample yields 300,000 to 400,000 clones, around 10% seen once. The sequence derives from a man aged 25 to 45 with type 1 diabetes. Sequenced input: central memory CD4+ T cells from blood. J is TRBJ2-4 and V is TRBV5-4; D call uncertain. CDR3 DNA sequence: TGTGCCAGCAGCTCGAGCAAAGCCGGGAACATTCAGTACTTC. Translation: CASSSSKAGNIQYF.